This TCR beta chain is drawn from a study of cytomegalovirus exposure and HLA in healthy donors. Study background: Later analysis reported that the approximately 120 validation repertoires shared the platform of the approximately 670 first-cohort repertoires.

On this clone: Its antigen is still unknown.

With V trimmed by 2 bases and J by 0 bases, 1 base remained unmatched. CDR3 length equals 15 residues. Per germline, CDR1 MNHEY and CDR2 SVGAGI. Only in-frame clones appear in the TCRdb table, and some are missing; sequencing was by immunoSEQ multiplex PCR. The sample contains 150,000 to 200,000 clones, about 86% of which appear only once. The study's findings and limits: According to a subsequent analysis, TCR clusters identified in the first cohort showed a tendency to co-occur across the approximately 120 validation repertoires. The authors confirmed in vitro that a few CMV-associated chains were specific for CMV antigens.

This sequence was found in a woman between 25 and 40 years old in good health and CMV-seronegative. The chain recombines TRBV6-5 with TRBJ1-3; 7 nucleotides agree with TRBD1. Sequencing was carried out using PBMCs. CDR3 residues: CASSYRGHSGNTIYF. DNA for the CDR3: TGTGCCAGCAGTTACAGGGGGCACTCTGGAAACACCATATATTTT.